The T cell receptor (beta chain) under discussion was sequenced for a study of OX40 agonist ivuxolimab in advanced cancers. Germline V gene data show CDR1 as SGHTA and CDR2 as FQGNSA. Deletions cut 5 bases from V and 1 base from J, with 15 bases between. This CDR3 is built from 15 residues. The repertoire was sequenced with immunoSEQ multiplex PCR; TCRdb's copy has only in-frame clones and lacks some. The data contain 80,000 to 130,000 clones, 90% of them singletons. The table lists this clone with a count of one. This receptor was obtained from an adult with an advanced solid tumor such as melanoma, head and neck, liver or kidney cancer. This specimen consisted of CD4+ or CD8+ T cells sorted from blood, obtained in a trial of the OX40 agonist ivuxolimab. This chain uses TRBV7-2 with TRBJ2-7; possibly TRBD2 for D (5 bases). As DNA, the CDR3 is TGTGCCAGCAGCGCGACCGGGATTAGATCCTACGAGCAGTACTTC. Its translation: CASSATGIRSYEQYF.